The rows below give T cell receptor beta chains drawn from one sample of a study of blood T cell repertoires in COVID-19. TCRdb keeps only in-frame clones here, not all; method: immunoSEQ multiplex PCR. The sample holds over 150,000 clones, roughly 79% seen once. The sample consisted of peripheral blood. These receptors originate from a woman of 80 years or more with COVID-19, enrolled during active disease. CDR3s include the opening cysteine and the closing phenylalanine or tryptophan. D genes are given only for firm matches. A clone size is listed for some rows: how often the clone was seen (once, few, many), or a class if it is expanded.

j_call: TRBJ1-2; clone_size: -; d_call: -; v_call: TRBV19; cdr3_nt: TGTGCCACCAAAGGGGTGTATGGCTACACCTTC; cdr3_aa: CATKGVYGYTF
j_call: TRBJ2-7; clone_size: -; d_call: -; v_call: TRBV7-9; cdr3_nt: TGTGCCACCGGACCTGGGAGGCACGAGCAGTACTTC; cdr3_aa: CATGPGRHEQYF
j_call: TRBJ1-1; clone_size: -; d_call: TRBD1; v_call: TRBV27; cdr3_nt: TGTGCCAGCAGTTATGGCACAGGGGGTCGGACTGAAGCTTTCTTT; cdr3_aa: CASSYGTGGRTEAFF
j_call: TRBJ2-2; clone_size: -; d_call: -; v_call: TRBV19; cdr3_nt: TGTGCCAGTAGTCCTGAACGACAGGGAGGCACCGGGGAGCTGTTTTTT; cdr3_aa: CASSPERQGGTGELFF
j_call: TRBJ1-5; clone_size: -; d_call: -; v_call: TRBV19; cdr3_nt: TGTGCCAGTAGTATAGGTAGGGCGGGGGGTCGGCTCAATCAGCCCCAGCATTTT; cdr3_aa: CASSIGRAGGRLNQPQHF
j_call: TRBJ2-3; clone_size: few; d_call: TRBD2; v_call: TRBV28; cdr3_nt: TGTGCCAGCAGTTCGACTAGCGGCTTCACAGATACGCAGTATTTT; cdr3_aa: CASSSTSGFTDTQYF
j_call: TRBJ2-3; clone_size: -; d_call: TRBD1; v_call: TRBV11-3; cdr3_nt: TGTGCCAGCAGCTCGACAGGGCGCACAGATACGCAGTATTTT; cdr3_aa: CASSSTGRTDTQYF
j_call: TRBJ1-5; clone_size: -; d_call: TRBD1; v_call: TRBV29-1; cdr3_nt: TGCAGCCCAAGGGACAGCGGACAGCCCCAGCATTTT; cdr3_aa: CSPRDSGQPQHF
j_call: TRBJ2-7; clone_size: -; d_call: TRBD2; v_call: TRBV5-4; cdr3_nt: TGTGCCAGCAGCTTGGGACTAGCGGGGAACTCCTACGAGCAGTACTTC; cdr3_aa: CASSLGLAGNSYEQYF
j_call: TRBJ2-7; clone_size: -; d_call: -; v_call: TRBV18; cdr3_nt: TGTGCCAGCTCAATCCCCGGGGGTCTATCCTACGAGCAGTACTTC; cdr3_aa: CASSIPGGLSYEQYF
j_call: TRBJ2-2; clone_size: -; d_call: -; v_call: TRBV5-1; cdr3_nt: TGCGCCAGCAGCGGGCTCGGAGGGAGGAACACCGGGGAGCTGTTTTTT; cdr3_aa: CASSGLGGRNTGELFF
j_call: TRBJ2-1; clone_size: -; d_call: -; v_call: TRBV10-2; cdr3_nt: TGCGCCACCAGCCGACAGGAGTACAATGAGCAGTTCTTC; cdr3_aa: CATSRQEYNEQFF
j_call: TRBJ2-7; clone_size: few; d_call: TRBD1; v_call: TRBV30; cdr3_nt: TGTGCCTGGGGTCATAAGGACAGGGCATCCTACGAGCAGTACTTC; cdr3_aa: CAWGHKDRASYEQYF
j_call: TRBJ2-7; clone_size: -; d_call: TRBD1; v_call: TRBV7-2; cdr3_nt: TGTGCCAGCAGCACCCGGACAGGTCTCAACGAGCAGTACTTC; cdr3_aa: CASSTRTGLNEQYF
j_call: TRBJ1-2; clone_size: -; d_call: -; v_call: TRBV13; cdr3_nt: TGTGCCAGCAGCTTAGGCACAGGGCTTTATGGCTACACCTTC; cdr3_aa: CASSLGTGLYGYTF
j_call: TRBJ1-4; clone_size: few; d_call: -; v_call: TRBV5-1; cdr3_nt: TGCGCCAGCAGCTCCGACGGAGTTAAGGGGGAAAAACTGTTTTTT; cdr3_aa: CASSSDGVKGEKLFF
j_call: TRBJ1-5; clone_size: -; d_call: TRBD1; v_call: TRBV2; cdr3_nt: TGTGCCAGCAGTGGGGGACAGGTAGTCCAGCCCCAGCATTTT; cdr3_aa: CASSGGQVVQPQHF
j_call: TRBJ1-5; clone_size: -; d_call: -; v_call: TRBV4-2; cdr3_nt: TGTGCCAGCAGCCAAGATTCGGGGAGCAATCAGCCCCAGCATTTT; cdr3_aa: CASSQDSGSNQPQHF
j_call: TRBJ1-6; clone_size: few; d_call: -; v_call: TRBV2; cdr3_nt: TGTGCCAGCAGTGACCGACAGAGCTCCTATAATTCACCCCTCCACTTT; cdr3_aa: CASSDRQSSYNSPLHF
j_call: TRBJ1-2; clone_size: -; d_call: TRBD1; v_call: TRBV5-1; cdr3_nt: TGCGCCAGCAGCCCCCTCGGACAGGGGCGAATTGGCTACACCTTC; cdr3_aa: CASSPLGQGRIGYTF
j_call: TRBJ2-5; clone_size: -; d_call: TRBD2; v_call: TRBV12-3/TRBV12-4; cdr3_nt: TGTGCCAGCAGCGGGGGGGCGGGGACCCAGTACTTC; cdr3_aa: CASSGGAGTQYF
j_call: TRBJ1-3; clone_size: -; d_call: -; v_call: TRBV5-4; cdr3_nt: TGTGCCAGCAGCTTGGCGGGGACTGGAAACACCATATATTTT; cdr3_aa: CASSLAGTGNTIYF
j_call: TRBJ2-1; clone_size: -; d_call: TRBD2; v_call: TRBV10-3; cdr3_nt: TGTGCCATCAGTGGGGACTACCCCAATGAGCAGTTCTTC; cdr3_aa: CAISGDYPNEQFF
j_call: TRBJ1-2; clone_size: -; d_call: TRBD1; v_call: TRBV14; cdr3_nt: TGTGCCAGCAGCCCTTTCGGACAGGGGATATATGGCTACACCTTC; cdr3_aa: CASSPFGQGIYGYTF
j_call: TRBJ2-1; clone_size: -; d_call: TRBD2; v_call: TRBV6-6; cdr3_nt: TGTGCCAGCAGTTACTCCGGGACTAGTCGCGATGAGCAGTTCTTC; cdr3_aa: CASSYSGTSRDEQFF
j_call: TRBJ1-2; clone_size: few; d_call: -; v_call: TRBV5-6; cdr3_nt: TGTGCCAGCAGCTTGGGAACGACAGGCTACACCTTC; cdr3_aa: CASSLGTTGYTF
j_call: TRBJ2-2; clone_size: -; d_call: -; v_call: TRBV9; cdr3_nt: TGTGCCAGCAGCGTCGCAGGGGCGAACACCGGGGAGCTGTTTTTT; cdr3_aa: CASSVAGANTGELFF
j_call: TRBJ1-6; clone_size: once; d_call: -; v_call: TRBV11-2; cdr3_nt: TGTGCCAGCAGCTTCCAGGGAGGTGGGGATTCACCCCTCCACTTT; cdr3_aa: CASSFQGGGDSPLHF
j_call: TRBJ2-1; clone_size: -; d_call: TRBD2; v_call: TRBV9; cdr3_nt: TGTGCCAGCAGCCCCCGACTAGCGGCTTACAATGAGCAGTTCTTC; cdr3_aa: CASSPRLAAYNEQFF
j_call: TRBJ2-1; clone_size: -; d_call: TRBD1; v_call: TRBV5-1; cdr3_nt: TGCGCCAGCAGCTTAGGACAGGGGGCAACGAATGAGCAGTTCTTC; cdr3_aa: CASSLGQGATNEQFF
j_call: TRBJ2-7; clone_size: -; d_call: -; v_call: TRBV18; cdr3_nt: TGTGCCAGCTCACCCCAGACAGGTTCCTACGAGCAGTACTTC; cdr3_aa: CASSPQTGSYEQYF
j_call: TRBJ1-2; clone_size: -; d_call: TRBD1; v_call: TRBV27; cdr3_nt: TGTGCCAGCAGCCTCAGGCAGGGGGCGGCCTATGGCTACACCTTC; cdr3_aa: CASSLRQGAAYGYTF
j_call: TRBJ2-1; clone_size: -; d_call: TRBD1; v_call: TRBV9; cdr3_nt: TGTGCCAGCAGCGGTAAGTTGGGGACAGGACTCAATGAGCAGTTCTTC; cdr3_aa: CASSGKLGTGLNEQFF
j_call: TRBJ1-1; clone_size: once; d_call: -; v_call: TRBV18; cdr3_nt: TGTGCCAGCTCAACGACAGTTAGCGAAGCTTTCTTT; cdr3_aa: CASSTTVSEAFF
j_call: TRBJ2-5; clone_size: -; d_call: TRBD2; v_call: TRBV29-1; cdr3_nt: TGCAGCGTTGAGATACTAGCGGGAGCCAAAGAGACCCAGTACTTC; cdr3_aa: CSVEILAGAKETQYF
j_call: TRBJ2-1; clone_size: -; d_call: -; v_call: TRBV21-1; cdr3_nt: TGTGCCAGCAGCAGGGGACTAGCGGTCGTCAATGAGCAGTTCTTC; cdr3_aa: CASSRGLAVVNEQFF
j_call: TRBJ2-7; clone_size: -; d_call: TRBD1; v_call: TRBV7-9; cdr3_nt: TGTGCCAGCAGCCCCCGCCGGACAGGGGGCTCGCTCGAGCAGTACTTC; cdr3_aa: CASSPRRTGGSLEQYF
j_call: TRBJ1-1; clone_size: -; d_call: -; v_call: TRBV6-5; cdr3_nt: TGTGCCAGCAGTTACGGGGGCATGGGGTTGAGCACTGAAGCTTTCTTT; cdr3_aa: CASSYGGMGLSTEAFF
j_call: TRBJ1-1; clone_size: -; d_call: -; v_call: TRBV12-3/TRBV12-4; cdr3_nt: TGTGCCAGCAGTTTCCAGGGATTAACTGAAGCTTTCTTT; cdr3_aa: CASSFQGLTEAFF
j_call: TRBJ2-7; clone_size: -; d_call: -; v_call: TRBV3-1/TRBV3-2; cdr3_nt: TGTGCCAGCAGCCAAGTCGAGGGCTACGAGCAGTACTTC; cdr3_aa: CASSQVEGYEQYF
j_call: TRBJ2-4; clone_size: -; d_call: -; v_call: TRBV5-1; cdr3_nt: TGCGCCAGCAGCCCAAACTACAGGGCACCAAACATTCAGTACTTC; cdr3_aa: CASSPNYRAPNIQYF
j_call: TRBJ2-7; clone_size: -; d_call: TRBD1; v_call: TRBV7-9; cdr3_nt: TGTGCCAGCAGCTTTGTCGGACAGGGTGGCTCCTACGAGCAGTACTTC; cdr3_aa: CASSFVGQGGSYEQYF
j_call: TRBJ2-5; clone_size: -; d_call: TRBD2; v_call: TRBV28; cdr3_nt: TGTGCCAGCAGCCTTAATCCGGGACTAGCGGGGGATCGGGAGACCCAGTACTTC; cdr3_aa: CASSLNPGLAGDRETQYF
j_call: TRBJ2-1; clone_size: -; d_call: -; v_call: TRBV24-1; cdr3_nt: TGTGCCACCAGTGGAGGCCAGAATTCCTACAATGAGCAGTTCTTC; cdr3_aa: CATSGGQNSYNEQFF
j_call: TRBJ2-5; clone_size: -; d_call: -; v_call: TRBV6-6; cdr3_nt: TGTGCCAGCAGTTACTCTCTAGCGGAGACCCAGTACTTC; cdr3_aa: CASSYSLAETQYF
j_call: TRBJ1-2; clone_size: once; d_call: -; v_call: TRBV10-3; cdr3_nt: TGTGCCATCAGTGATAGGGGCCGGGACTATGGCTACACCTTC; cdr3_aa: CAISDRGRDYGYTF
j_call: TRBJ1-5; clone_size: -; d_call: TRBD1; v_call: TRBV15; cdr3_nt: TGTGCCACCAGCAGAGCGACAGGGGGCGGTTGGCAGCCCCAGCATTTT; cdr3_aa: CATSRATGGGWQPQHF
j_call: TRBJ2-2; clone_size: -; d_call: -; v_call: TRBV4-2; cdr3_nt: TGTGCCAGCAGCCAAGTGGGCCTCCTAGTTGCGGGTCGGGAGCTGTTTTTT; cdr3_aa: CASSQVGLLVAGRELFF
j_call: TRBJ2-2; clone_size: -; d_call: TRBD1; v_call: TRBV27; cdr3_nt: TGTGCCAGCAGTTTAGGTCAGGGGGCGGTCGGGGAGCTGTTTTTT; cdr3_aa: CASSLGQGAVGELFF
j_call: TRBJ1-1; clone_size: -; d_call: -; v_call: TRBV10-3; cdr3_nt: TGTGCCATCAGTGACTCAAACTCGAAAGCTTTCTTT; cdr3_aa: CAISDSNSKAFF
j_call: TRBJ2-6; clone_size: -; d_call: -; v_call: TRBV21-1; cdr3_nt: TGTGCCAGCAGCATTTTACGGGGTAGGGGGGCCAACGTCCTGACTTTC; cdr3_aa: CASSILRGRGANVLTF
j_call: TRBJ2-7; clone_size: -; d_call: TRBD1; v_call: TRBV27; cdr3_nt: TGTGCCAGCAGTAGCATCGGGACAGGGGAGGAGCAGTACTTC; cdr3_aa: CASSSIGTGEEQYF
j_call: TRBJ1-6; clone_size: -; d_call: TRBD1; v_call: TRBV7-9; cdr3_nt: TGTGCCAGCAGCTTAACAGGGGAGGATTCACCCCTCCACTTT; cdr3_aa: CASSLTGEDSPLHF
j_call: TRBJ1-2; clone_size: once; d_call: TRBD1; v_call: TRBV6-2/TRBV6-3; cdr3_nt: TGTGCCAGCAGTTACACCCATACAGGGGGCAGCTATGGCTACACCTTC; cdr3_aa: CASSYTHTGGSYGYTF
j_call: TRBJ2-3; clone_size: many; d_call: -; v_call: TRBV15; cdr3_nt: TGTGCCACCAGCAGAGGGCGGACAGCCATCACAGATACGCAGTATTTT; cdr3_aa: CATSRGRTAITDTQYF
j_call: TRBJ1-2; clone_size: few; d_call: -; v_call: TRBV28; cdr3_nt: TGTGCCAGCAGTTTATTATCTAACTATGGCTACACCTTC; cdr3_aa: CASSLLSNYGYTF
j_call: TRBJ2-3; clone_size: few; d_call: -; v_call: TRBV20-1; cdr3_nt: TGCAGTGGGCGACTTACAGATACGCAGTATTTT; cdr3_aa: CSGRLTDTQYF